The present TCR beta chain was sequenced within a study of beta chain features in type 1 diabetes. CDR3 length equals 18 residues. The V gene end was trimmed by 1 base and the J gene end by 6 bases; junction bases not matched to a gene: 12. Germline V gene lookup returns CDR1 MGHRA and CDR2 YSYEKL. Every bit of the isolated RNA underwent reverse transcription, so sequencing read expressed TCRB transcripts. TCRdb's table, derived via immunoSEQ multiplex PCR, lists solely in-frame clones and lacks some. Here the sample spans over 700,000 clones, 15% to 20% being singletons. The specimen sequenced was naive CD4+ T cells from blood. This TCR came from a young woman in good health. J is TRBJ2-1 and V is TRBV4-1; 10 bases match TRBD2. In nucleotides, the CDR3 is TGCGCCAGCAGCCAAGGGCTAGCGGGAGTGTTGGGTTTCAATGAGCAGTTCTTC. It encodes CASSQGLAGVLGFNEQFF.